This T cell receptor (beta chain) was sequenced for a study of cytomegalovirus exposure and HLA in healthy donors. This CDR3 has 17 amino acids. Per the germline V gene, CDR1 is WSHSY and CDR2 is SAAADI. V trimming: 7 bases; J trimming: 4 bases; junction bases outside the gene matches: 9. The study, taken as a whole, reports: A subsequent analysis found that TCR clusters from the first cohort also tended to co-occur in the 120 validation repertoires, with around 94% of cluster scores above 0.

To note about this clone: Antigen unknown.

Assay used: immunoSEQ multiplex PCR; TCRdb lists only in-frame clones, some missing. In the table there are about 160,000 clones, around 89% of which are singletons. This receptor was identified in a man between 18 and 35 years old in good health and CMV-seronegative. The sequencing sample was made of PBMCs. The chain has TRBV10-2 and TRBJ2-1, with TRBD2 identical over 14 bases. The CDR3 DNA is TGCGCCAGCAAAAGACTAGCGGGGGGGCTATCATACAATGAGCAGTTCTTC. Encoded protein: CASKRLAGGLSYNEQFF.